Listed here are 28 T cell receptor beta chains from one sample, sequenced in a study of T cell responses to AZD1222 COVID-19 vaccine (dated by TCRdb to about 2021). The sample's time point label, decoded: about 28 days (+/-7) after the second vaccine dose. Library construction relied on the immunoSEQ multiplex PCR assay. The table comes from immuneACCESS by way of TCRdb, which keeps in-frame sequences with V and J called. Part of the clones is missing from these tables; in studies checked, under half for an unresolved V gene and the rest for unknown reasons. The sample table records 150,000 to 160,000 clones; 90% of these occur just once. The ten largest clones capture 1.5% of the sample. Here the sequenced sample was peripheral blood, taken 28 days after the second AZD1222 dose. All receptors come from an adult who received the AZD1222 COVID-19 vaccine.

The chain combines TRBV14 with TRBJ2-1; D might be TRBD1 or TRBD2, each matching 5 bases. This CDR3 has 17 residues. Germline V CDR1 and CDR2: SGHDN, FVKESK. Trimming cost V 2 bases and J 7 bases, with 21 bases left between them. CDR3 sequence reads: CASSQLGDGVGTNEQFF. As DNA, the CDR3 is TGTGCCAGCAGCCAACTAGGGGATGGGGTCGGGACGAATGAGCAGTTCTTC.

The CDR3 region has the DNA TGTGCCAGCAGCCAACCAGCCATCGGGGGGCCCCTTGGCTACACCTTC. Amino acids: CASSQPAIGGPLGYTF. This chain uses TRBV3-1 (or the pseudogene TRBV3-2) with TRBJ1-2; tentative D call: TRBD1 (6 bases). The CDR3 totals 16 residues. V was shortened by 2 bases and J by 7 bases, with 20 bases between the two germline ends. The germline gives CDR1 LGHDT, CDR2 YNNKEL (reference sequence).

The chain couples TRBV5-1 to TRBJ2-3; 9 bases are shared with TRBD1. The germline V gene has CDR1 SGHRS and CDR2 YFSETQ. The CDR3 is made up of 15 amino acids. V lost 5 bases and J lost 2; bases outside the gene matches: 6. CDR3: CASSSRQGVTDTQYF. In DNA, the CDR3 is TGCGCCAGCAGTTCCAGACAGGGGGTCACAGATACGCAGTATTTT. The complete variable domain, with remaining parts taken from reference TRBV5-1 and TRBJ2-3, reads KAGVTQTPRYLIKTRGQQVTLSCSPISGHRSVSWYQQTPGQGLQFLFEYFSETQRNKGNFPGRFSGRQFSNSRSEMNVSTLELGDSALYLCASSSRQGVTDTQYFGPGTRLTVL.

V and J are TRBV6-5 and TRBJ2-7; TRBD2 matches 10 bases. Germline V gene lookup returns CDR1 MNHEY and CDR2 SVGAGI. J lost 3 bases, V lost 3 bases, and 5 bases had no gene match. CDR3 length: 15 amino acids. CDR3 amino acids: CASSYRSGGVYEQYF. The CDR3 DNA reads TGTGCCAGCAGTTATAGGAGCGGGGGGGTCTACGAGCAGTACTTC.

CDR3: CASSLVTDLNSYEQYF. CDR3 DNA: TGCGCCAGCAGCTTGGTCACAGACCTGAACTCCTACGAGCAGTACTTC. The chain is built from TRBV5-1 and TRBJ2-7; D gene unclear. V was pared by 0 bases and J by 0 bases, with 13 bases between. Germline CDR1 reads SGHRS; CDR2 reads YFSETQ. This CDR3 region has 16 residues.

To note about this clone: The germline gene is not matched at one end of the junction; a read error may be the cause. This chain uses TRBV7-8 with TRBJ1-5; D not certain. Germline loops: CDR1 SGHVS, CDR2 FQNEAQ. CDR3 length equals 14 residues. CDR3 loop: CASSFSGSIQPQHF. CDR3 nucleotide sequence: TGTGCCAGCAGCTTTTCTGGAAGCATTCAGCCCCAGCATTTT.

The chain carries TRBV10-1 and TRBJ2-2, with 10 nucleotides matching TRBD2. Germline V gene sequence: CDR1 WNHNN, CDR2 SYGVQD (reference sequence). J was trimmed by 6 bases and V by 3 bases; bases with no gene match: 7. The CDR3 runs 16 residues. In DNA, the CDR3 is TGCGCCAGCAGTGATTCATGGCTAGCGGGAGCCGGGGAGCTGTTTTTT. Protein sequence: CASSDSWLAGAGELFF.

This clone is a singleton in its sample. The V call is TRBV2, the J call TRBJ1-2; D may be TRBD1 (6 bases). This CDR3 comprises 12 residues. Germline CDR1 SNHLY, CDR2 FYNNEI. The V end lost 5 bases, the J end lost 4 bases, and 8 bases lay between the germline ends. As DNA, the CDR3 is TGTGCCAGCAGTTCGGACAGCTATGGCTACACCTTC. Its translation is CASSSDSYGYTF.

The rearrangement joins TRBV9 to TRBJ1-3; D is unclear. This CDR3 contains 12 residues. V dropped 4 bases and J dropped 6 bases, with 8 bases sitting between them. The germline V gene encodes CDR1 SGDLS and CDR2 YYNGEE. The CDR3 DNA reads as TGTGCCAGCAGCCTTCGGGAAAACACCATATATTTT. Translation gives CASSLRENTIYF. The entire variable domain, with the rest obtained from reference TRBV9 and TRBJ1-3, is as follows: DSGVTQTPKHLITATGQRVTLRCSPRSGDLSVYWYQQSLDQGLQFLIQYYNGEERAKGNILERFSAQQFPDLHSELNLSSLELGDSALYFCASSLRENTIYFGEGSWLTVV.

This rearrangement joins TRBV7-3 to TRBJ2-3; 8 nucleotides line up with TRBD2. The CDR3 spans 15 residues. After removal of 3 bases from V and 0 bases from J, the junction contained 2 bases not matched to a gene. The germline CDR1 and CDR2 sequences are SGHTA and FQGTGA. The CDR3 sequence is CASSFSGTSTDTQYF. The CDR3 region has the DNA TGTGCCAGCAGCTTTAGCGGGACTAGCACAGATACGCAGTATTTT.

This chain joins TRBV3-1 (or the pseudogene TRBV3-2) and TRBJ1-2; D gene ambiguous. V was pared by 3 bases and J by 5 bases, with 13 bases between. CDR3 length: 14 residues. Germline CDR1 is LGHDT and CDR2 is YNNKEL (reference sequence). The CDR3 protein is CASSQTGREYGYTF. In DNA, the CDR3 is TGTGCCAGCAGCCAGACGGGTCGAGAATATGGCTACACCTTC.

V usage is TRBV7-9 and J usage is TRBJ2-1; TRBD2 aligns across 11 bases. Germline lookup yields CDR1 SEHNR and CDR2 FQNEAQ (reference sequence). The V and J ends lost 3 bases and 7 bases, in that order; junction bases with no gene match: 11. CDR3 size: 17 residues. CDR3 sequence: CASSLGYSGRGSNEQFF. The CDR3 DNA follows: TGTGCCAGCAGCTTGGGCTATAGCGGGAGGGGATCAAATGAGCAGTTCTTC. Full variable domain (missing parts from reference TRBV7-9 and TRBJ2-1): DTGVSQNPRHKITKRGQNVTFRCDPISEHNRLYWYRQTLGQGPEFLTYFQNEAQLEKSRLLSDRFSAERPKGSFSTLEIQRTEQGDSAMYLCASSLGYSGRGSNEQFFGPGTRLTVL.

The chain couples TRBV6-2 or TRBV6-3 to TRBJ1-1; D is ambiguous. CDR1 and CDR2 (germline): MNHEY, SVGEGT. This CDR3 region has 17 residues. V shed 0 bases and J shed 1 base, with 15 bases lying between them. CDR3 in amino acids: CASSYSQSPRGNTEAFF. The CDR3 nucleotides read TGTGCCAGCAGTTACTCGCAATCCCCCCGAGGGAACACTGAAGCTTTCTTT.

This clone has just a few counts. The CDR3 is CASSLAGDATYEQYF. For the CDR3, the DNA is TGCGCCAGCAGCTTGGCTGGGGATGCTACCTACGAGCAGTACTTC. The chain has TRBV5-1 and TRBJ2-7, with D unclear. The CDR3 totals 15 residues. Trimming shortened V by 0 bases and J by 2 bases, and 12 bases separated the two germline ends. In germline, CDR1 is SGHRS, CDR2 YFSETQ.

This clone is a singleton in its sample. The chain uses TRBV6-5 and TRBJ2-1, with TRBD1 matching 7 bases. V dropped 6 bases and J dropped 3; count of bases not matched to a gene: 5. The germline V gene encodes CDR1 MNHEY and CDR2 SVGAGI. The CDR3 totals 14 residues. The CDR3 bases are TGTGCCAGCAGGTCCGGACAGGTCTACAATGAGCAGTTCTTC. Translating it yields CASRSGQVYNEQFF.

The CDR3 region is CASGRIGGRSYEQYF. CDR3 sequence (DNA): TGTGCCAGCGGCAGGATAGGGGGCAGGTCCTACGAGCAGTACTTC. This chain joins TRBV6-5 and TRBJ2-7, with 7 bases identical to TRBD1. The CDR3 runs to 15 residues. Trimming at V came to 8 bases and at J to 1 base, leaving 11 bases not matched to a gene. Looked up from germline, CDR1 is MNHEY and CDR2 is SVGAGI.

CDR3 in amino acids: CASSLTSGSSEQYF. In DNA, the CDR3 is TGCGCCAGCAGCCTAACTAGCGGGAGTAGCGAGCAGTACTTC. The genes are TRBV5-1 and TRBJ2-7, with TRBD2 matching over 11 bases. The CDR3 covers 14 residues. The V segment lost 4 bases and the J segment 6 bases; nucleotides outside the gene matches: 6. Looked up from germline, CDR1 is SGHRS and CDR2 is YFSETQ.

CDR3 bases: TGTGCCAGCAGAAAGGACAGGGGGGGAGAGACCCAGTACTTC. Translation gives CASRKDRGGETQYF. The rearrangement links TRBV6-5 to TRBJ2-5, with 10 bases aligning to TRBD1. Looked up from germline, CDR1 is MNHEY and CDR2 is SVGAGI. This CDR3 spans 14 amino acids. J was trimmed by 4 bases and V by 6 bases; bases with no gene match: 5.

This chain links TRBV6-5 with TRBJ1-5; D unresolved. The CDR3 sequence is 15 residues long. V lost 2 bases to trimming and J lost 2 bases, with 10 bases between them. Germline assignment: CDR1 MNHEY and CDR2 SVGAGI. The CDR3 DNA reads TGTGCCAGCAGTTACAGTAAGGTCGGCAATCAGCCCCAGCATTTT. It yields the protein CASSYSKVGNQPQHF.

The gene calls are TRBV7-9 and TRBJ1-3; the match to TRBD1 covers 8 bases. J lost 0 bases, V lost 5 bases, and 3 bases had no gene match. The CDR3 runs to 15 residues. The germline V gene encodes CDR1 SEHNR and CDR2 FQNEAQ (reference sequence). CDR3 region: CASSRDRSSGNTIYF. The DNA for the CDR3 is TGTGCCAGCAGCCGGGACAGGTCCTCTGGAAACACCATATATTTT.

CDR3: CASRSLGGTGELFF. CDR3 sequence (DNA): TGCGCCAGCAGATCCCTCGGGGGCACCGGGGAGCTGTTTTTT. The gene calls are TRBV5-1 and TRBJ2-2; tentative D call: TRBD2 (6 bases). The CDR3 sequence is 14 residues long. Germline CDR1 and CDR2: SGHRS and YFSETQ. V was pared by 5 bases and J by 4 bases, with 12 bases between.

This chain joins TRBV28 and TRBJ1-2; D is uncertain. V lost 3 bases and J lost 8, with 10 bases in between. Germline CDR1 is MDHEN and CDR2 is SYDVKM. The CDR3 has 12 amino acids. This chain's CDR3 is CASSLAVDGYTF. The CDR3 nucleotides are TGTGCCAGCAGTTTGGCCGTCGACGGCTACACCTTC.

The chain has TRBV5-6 and TRBJ1-5; D is unclear. CDR3 length: 12 residues. Germline CDR1 SGHDT, CDR2 YYEEEE. Trimming cost V 4 bases and J 7 bases, with 9 bases left between them. CDR3 protein: CASSLQHQPQHF. CDR3 sequence (DNA): TGTGCCAGCAGCCTTCAACACCAGCCCCAGCATTTT.

V usage is TRBV5-5 and J usage is TRBJ2-2; 7 bases map to TRBD2. This CDR3 has 16 amino acids. Germline CDR1 is SGHKS and CDR2 is YYEKEE (reference sequence). With V trimmed by 6 bases and J by 2 bases, 10 bases remained unmatched. The CDR3 region is CASTSPGLFNTGELFF. CDR3 nucleotide sequence: TGTGCCAGCACAAGCCCGGGACTATTCAACACCGGGGAGCTGTTTTTT.

This clone was seen a single time. J is TRBJ2-7 and V is TRBV15; D may match TRBD1 or TRBD2 (6 bases each). The V end was cut by 3 bases, the J end by 2 bases, with 17 bases between. This CDR3 is built from 16 residues. CDR1 and CDR2 from the germline V gene are LNHNV and YYDKDF (reference sequence). In DNA form, the CDR3 reads TGTGCCACCAGCAGTCCTGGGGGGCGCGGGACCTACGAGCAGTACTTC. This encodes CATSSPGGRGTYEQYF.

V and J are TRBV18 and TRBJ1-5, with D unclear. The germline V gene encodes CDR1 KGHSH and CDR2 LQKENI. CDR3 length equals 13 residues. Trimming stripped 3 bases from V and 8 bases from J, with 11 bases between. The CDR3 coding sequence is TGTGCCAGCTCACCGGACGCTAGGAAGCCCCAGCATTTT. Translating gives CASSPDARKPQHF.

This clone has a single count. The CDR3 here is CASRGLGSPLHF. CDR3 sequence (DNA): TGTGCCAGCAGGGGTCTGGGATCACCCCTCCACTTT. V is TRBV7-9 and J is TRBJ1-6; D ambiguous. V was clipped by 6 bases and J by 10 bases, with 10 bases between them. CDR1 SEHNR and CDR2 FQNEAQ come from the germline V gene (reference sequence). This CDR3 contains 12 residues.

The chain recombines TRBV10-3 with TRBJ2-1; TRBD2 might be the D (6 bases). Germline V CDR1 and CDR2: ENHRY, SYGVKD. This CDR3 region has 11 residues. V dropped 10 bases and J dropped 10 bases, with 14 bases sitting between them. CDR3 loop: CATTAGLEQFF. For the CDR3, the DNA is TGTGCCACCACCGCGGGACTCGAGCAGTTCTTC.